Below are 18 T cell receptor beta chains sequenced from a single sample in a study of T cells after yellow fever vaccination. One entry per CDR3 protein results from TCRdb running MiXCR on the 5' RACE reads. The sample has 300,000 to 450,000 distinct CDR3 sequences, 6% to 8% seen once. This material consisted of PBMCs, taken 5 days after the yellow fever booster vaccination. These receptor sequences come from a man younger than 45 who received the YFV17D yellow fever vaccine.

This clonotype came up many times. This rearrangement joins TRBV10-3 to TRBJ2-7; perhaps TRBD1 as D (6 bases). The CDR3 sequence is 12 residues long. The germline V and J ends were trimmed by 0 bases and 8 bases, with 8 bases remaining between them. CDR1 ENHRY and CDR2 SYGVKD come from the germline V gene. CDR3 coding DNA: TGTGCCATCAGTGAGTCACAGGGAAAGCAGTACTTC. It is translated as CAISESQGKQYF.

This clonotype was seen repeatedly, ten times or more. The V call is TRBV13, the J call TRBJ1-1, with TRBD1 matching 7 bases. CDR3 length: 16 amino acids. V shed 4 bases, J shed 7 bases, and the junction held 15 bases outside the gene matches. Germline V CDR1 and CDR2: PRHDT, FYEKMQ (reference sequence). Here the CDR3 reads CASSSNRGGAWNEAFF. The CDR3 region has the DNA TGTGCCAGCAGCTCAAACAGGGGAGGGGCGTGGAATGAAGCTTTCTTT.

The V call is TRBV6-1, the J call TRBJ1-3; unclear D gene. This CDR3 is built from 14 residues. Germline V gene data show CDR1 as MNHNS and CDR2 as SASEGT. Between the trimmed V and J ends, which lost 4 bases and 0 bases, there was a span of 7 bases. The CDR3 region is CASSAPGSGNTIYF. The DNA of the CDR3 is TGTGCCAGCAGTGCGCCGGGCTCTGGAAACACCATATATTTT.

The V call is TRBV2, the J call TRBJ2-3; TRBD2 matches 7 bases. The CDR3 is 14 amino acids. Germline assignment: CDR1 SNHLY and CDR2 FYNNEI. V was pared by 10 bases and J by 3 bases, with 10 bases of the junction left unmatched. CDR3 sequence (DNA): TGTGCCACCCAGTACGGCGGGAGAACAGATACGCAGTATTTT. Translation: CATQYGGRTDTQYF.

J is TRBJ2-1 and V is TRBV20-1, with TRBD1 matching 10 bases. V lost 2 bases and J lost 7; bases outside the gene matches: 8. Germline CDR1 reads DFQATT; CDR2 reads SNEGSKA (reference sequence). The CDR3 spans 15 residues. The CDR3 is CSARSPLGQGNEQFF. The CDR3, as DNA: TGCAGTGCTAGATCACCATTGGGACAGGGGAATGAGCAGTTCTTC.

This clonotype was counted many times. The rearrangement links TRBV5-1 to TRBJ2-7; D possibly matches TRBD1 or TRBD2 (5 bases each). Trimming cost V 2 bases and J 0 bases, with 9 bases left between them. The CDR3 totals 14 residues. Germline CDR1 is SGHRS and CDR2 is YFSETQ. CDR3 loop: CASSFVGDSYEQYF. For the CDR3, the DNA is TGCGCCAGCAGCTTTGTGGGGGACTCCTACGAGCAGTACTTC. The variable domain in full, with the rest retrieved from reference TRBV5-1 and TRBJ2-7, is KAGVTQTPRYLIKTRGQQVTLSCSPISGHRSVSWYQQTPGQGLQFLFEYFSETQRNKGNFPGRFSGRQFSNSRSEMNVSTLELGDSALYLCASSFVGDSYEQYFGPGTRLTVT.

This chain joins TRBV24-1 and TRBJ2-2; 12 positions agree with TRBD2. J gave up 5 bases and V 11 bases, and 11 bases lay outside the gene matches. The CDR3 has 16 residues. Germline V gene lookup returns CDR1 KGHDR and CDR2 SFDVKD. CDR3 region: CARTTSGRWVTGELFF. In DNA, the CDR3 is TGTGCCAGGACGACTAGCGGGAGATGGGTAACCGGGGAGCTGTTTTTT.

This clonotype was counted many times. V gene TRBV5-1 combines with J gene TRBJ2-7, with TRBD1 identical over 8 bases. The J segment lost 5 bases and the V segment lost 7 bases, leaving 20 bases of the junction unmatched. CDR3 length: 17 amino acids. The germline V gene has CDR1 SGHRS and CDR2 YFSETQ. The CDR3 protein is CASAAGTGTLTSNEQYF. The CDR3 DNA reads as TGCGCCAGCGCTGCCGGGACAGGAACCCTTACTTCAAACGAGCAGTACTTC.

The chain links TRBV5-5 to TRBJ1-1; D gene ambiguous. Germline V gene data show CDR1 as SGHKS and CDR2 as YYEKEE (reference sequence). V lost 1 base, J lost 4 bases, and 11 bases lay in between. There are 14 residues in the CDR3. CDR3 in amino acids: CASSLMGAVTEAFF. CDR3 in DNA: TGTGCCAGCAGCTTGATGGGCGCCGTCACTGAAGCTTTCTTT.

This clonotype has only a few counts. This sequence joins TRBV5-1 and TRBJ1-1; 8 nucleotides align to TRBD1. V dropped 1 base and J dropped 0; count of bases not matched to a gene: 2. Germline values: CDR1 SGHRS, CDR2 YFSETQ. This CDR3 has 15 amino acids. CDR3 region: CASSLRTGLNTEAFF. In DNA, the CDR3 is TGCGCCAGCAGCTTGAGGACAGGGCTGAACACTGAAGCTTTCTTT.

This chain uses TRBV20-1 with TRBJ2-7; perhaps TRBD1 as D (5 bases). This CDR3 has 13 amino acids. Germline V lookup: CDR1 DFQATT, CDR2 SNEGSKA (reference sequence). Trimming removed 3 bases from V and 10 bases from J, with 19 bases in between. Written as DNA, the CDR3 is TGCAGTGCTAGGGAACTCAAGGGGTGGGAACAGTACTTC. Translation: CSARELKGWEQYF.

This clonotype was picked up many times. This chain links TRBV30 with TRBJ2-5; 7 nucleotides align to TRBD2. There are 18 residues in the CDR3. V lost 4 bases to trimming and J lost 5 bases; unmatched junction nucleotides: 22. The germline gives CDR1 GTSNPN, CDR2 SVGIG (reference sequence). CDR3 sequence (DNA): TGTGCCTGGAAAGGCGGGAGAATAGCTTCTGGAGGTACGGAGACCCAGTACTTC. The encoded protein is CAWKGGRIASGGTETQYF.

This clonotype has a handful of counts. The chain is built from TRBV15 and TRBJ2-1, with TRBD2 as a possible D gene (6 bases). There are 14 residues in the CDR3. From germline, CDR1 is LNHNV and CDR2 YYDKDF (reference sequence). With 5 bases removed from V and 7 bases from J, the gap between germline ends came to 15 bases. In nucleotides, the CDR3 is TGTGCCACCAGCCAGGGACTCACTACAAATGAGCAGTTCTTC. As protein: CATSQGLTTNEQFF.

This clonotype appeared a few times. V and J are TRBV10-1 and TRBJ2-2; tentatively, D is TRBD1 (5 bases). CDR3 length equals 15 residues. Germline-derived CDR1 and CDR2 are WNHNN and SYGVQD (reference sequence). Trimming removed 0 bases from V and 4 bases from J, with 9 bases in between. CDR3 bases: TGCGCCAGCAGTGAGTCCAGGGCATTCACCGGGGAGCTGTTTTTT. Its translation is CASSESRAFTGELFF.

There are a few counts of this clonotype. This chain connects TRBV20-1 to TRBJ1-1, with D tentatively TRBD1 (6 bases). Trimming stripped 4 bases from V and 7 bases from J, with 16 bases between. Germline CDR1 is DFQATT and CDR2 is SNEGSKA (reference sequence). This CDR3 region has 13 residues. The CDR3 loop reads CSATMTARGEAFF. As DNA, the CDR3 is TGCAGTGCTACAATGACCGCCAGGGGTGAAGCTTTCTTT.

The chain couples TRBV4-2 to TRBJ2-1; tentative D call: TRBD2 (6 bases). V was pared by 1 base and J by 9 bases, with 13 bases between. The germline V gene has CDR1 LGHNA and CDR2 YNFKEQ. The CDR3 has 14 residues. The CDR3 region is CASSQALKEGEQFF. The CDR3 region has the DNA TGTGCCAGCAGCCAAGCTCTCAAGGAGGGTGAGCAGTTCTTC.

The chain combines TRBV13 with TRBJ1-1; no firm D call. With 11 bases removed from V and 0 bases from J, the gap between germline ends came to 7 bases. The CDR3 has 11 residues. The germline gives CDR1 PRHDT, CDR2 FYEKMQ (reference sequence). CDR3 DNA sequence: TGTGCCCCTCGATTGAACACTGAAGCTTTCTTT. It codes for CAPRLNTEAFF. Full variable domain (outside the CDR3, taken from reference TRBV13 and TRBJ1-1): AAGVIQSPRHLIKEKRETATLKCYPIPRHDTVYWYQQGPGQDPQFLISFYEKMQSDKGSIPDRFSAQQFSDYHSELNMSSLELGDSALYFCAPRLNTEAFFGQGTRLTVV.

A note on this clonotype: Compared with germline, one end of the junction differs, possibly owing to a read error. The chain carries TRBV10-1 and TRBJ2-1; 11 nucleotides agree with TRBD2. This CDR3 spans 19 amino acids. Germline assignment: CDR1 WNHNN and CDR2 SYGVQD (reference sequence). DNA of the CDR3: TGCACCAGCAGTCCCAATAGCGGGAGGGCCTTAAGCTCCTACAATGAGCAGTTCTTC. Encoded protein: CTSSPNSGRALSSYNEQFF.